This T cell receptor (beta chain) comes out of a study of blood T cell repertoires in COVID-19 (TCRdb year 2020). Some background on the complete study: The collaborator samples originated in the United States, Italy and Spain and spanned the acute and convalescent phases of COVID-19. The prospective study material was composed of cDNA or gDNA derived from T cells, B-cell-depleted T cells, or PBMCs. The dataset comprised deeply sampled blood TCRbeta repertoires from subjects exposed to, actively infected with, or recovered from COVID-19. The repertoires were released in a freely available public database intended as a resource for research on the immune response to SARS-CoV-2. The samples were drawn from the first 160 participants of the ongoing ImmuneRACE study and from 950 to 1,500 subjects provided by 6 global collaborators. Sample metadata almost always included a de-identified subject ID, COVID-19 status, age in years and sex. Where HLA class I and class II types were available, the types were taken from metadata supplied by the sample provider, not from assay-based typing.

What the work shows at the level of the full study, not this receptor alone: Clinical and demographic metadata were provided uncurated, with the amount varying by source and participant.

From its cysteine to its phenylalanine, the CDR3 spans 11 amino acids. Only the CDR3 portion is preserved as DNA: 33 bases, with reading frame beginning at the first base. CDR1 and CDR2, per the germline V gene, are SGHTA and FQGNSA. V was cut back by 5 bases and J by 5 bases, leaving a gap of 7 bases between them. TCRbeta CDR3 regions were amplified from genomic DNA using the immunoSEQ Assay, a bias-controlled multiplex PCR. Per the original workflow: The number of nucleated cells in each sample was estimated by amplification of reference gene primers within the assay. To quantify the absolute abundance of each unique TCRbeta CDR3 rearrangement, sequence reads were collapsed and filtered. Productive Simpson clonality was computed per sample as the square root of Simpson's diversity index over productive rearrangements. TCRdb provides this immuneACCESS table in a form limited to in-frame rearrangements. Some clones are lacking; in checked studies, under half of them reflect an unresolved V gene, and why the rest are absent is not known. V and J calls and clone size are those listed in that table; D and trimming were worked out from the DNA. The sample table contains fewer than 90,000 clones; only one count was recorded for about 80% of them. The ten largest clones add up to about half of the sample.

Collaborating institutions collected whole blood in K2EDTA tubes following their own protocols. For TCRbeta analysis, collaborators shipped samples as frozen whole blood, isolated PBMCs, or DNA extracted from either of those sample types. To note about this clone: Its target antigen remains unknown. Base qualities are not recorded, but no much larger clone differs from it by a single base.

The sample was peripheral blood. The chain uses TRBV7-2 and TRBJ2-7; D gene: possibly TRBD1, on 5 matching bases. This sequence was found in a human donor in a cohort sampled during active COVID-19. The DNA is TGTGCCAGCAGCGGACACCACGAGCAGTACTTC. This translates into CASSGHHEQYF.